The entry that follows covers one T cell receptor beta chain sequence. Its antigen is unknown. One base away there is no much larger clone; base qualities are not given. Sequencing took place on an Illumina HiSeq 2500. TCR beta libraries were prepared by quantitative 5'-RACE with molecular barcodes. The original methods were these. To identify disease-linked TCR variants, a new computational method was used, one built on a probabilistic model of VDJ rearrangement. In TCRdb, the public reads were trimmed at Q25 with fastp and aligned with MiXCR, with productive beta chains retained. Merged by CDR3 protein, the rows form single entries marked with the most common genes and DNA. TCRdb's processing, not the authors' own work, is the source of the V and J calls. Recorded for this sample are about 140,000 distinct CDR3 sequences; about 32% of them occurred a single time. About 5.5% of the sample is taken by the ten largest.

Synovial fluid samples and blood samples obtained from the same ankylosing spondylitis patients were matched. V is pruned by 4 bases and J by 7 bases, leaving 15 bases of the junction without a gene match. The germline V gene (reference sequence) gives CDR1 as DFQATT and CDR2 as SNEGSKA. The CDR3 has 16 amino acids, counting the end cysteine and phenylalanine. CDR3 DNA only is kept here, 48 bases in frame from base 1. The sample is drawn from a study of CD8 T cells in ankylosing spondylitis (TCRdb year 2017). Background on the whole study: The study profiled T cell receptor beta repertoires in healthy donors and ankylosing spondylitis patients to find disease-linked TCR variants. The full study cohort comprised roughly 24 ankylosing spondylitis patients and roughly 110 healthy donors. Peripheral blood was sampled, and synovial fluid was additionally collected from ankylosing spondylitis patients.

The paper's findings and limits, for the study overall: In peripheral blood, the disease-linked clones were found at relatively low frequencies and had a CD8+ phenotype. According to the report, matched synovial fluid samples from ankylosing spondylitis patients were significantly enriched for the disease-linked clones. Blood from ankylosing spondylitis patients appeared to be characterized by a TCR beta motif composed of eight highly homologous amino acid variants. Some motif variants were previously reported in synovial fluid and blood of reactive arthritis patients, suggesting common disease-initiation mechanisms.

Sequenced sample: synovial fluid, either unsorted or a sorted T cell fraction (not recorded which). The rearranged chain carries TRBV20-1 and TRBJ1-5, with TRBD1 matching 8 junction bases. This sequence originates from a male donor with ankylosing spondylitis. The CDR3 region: CSATPGGALLVQPQHF. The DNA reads TGCAGTGCTACCCCAGGGGGCGCATTGCTCGTACAGCCCCAGCATTTT.